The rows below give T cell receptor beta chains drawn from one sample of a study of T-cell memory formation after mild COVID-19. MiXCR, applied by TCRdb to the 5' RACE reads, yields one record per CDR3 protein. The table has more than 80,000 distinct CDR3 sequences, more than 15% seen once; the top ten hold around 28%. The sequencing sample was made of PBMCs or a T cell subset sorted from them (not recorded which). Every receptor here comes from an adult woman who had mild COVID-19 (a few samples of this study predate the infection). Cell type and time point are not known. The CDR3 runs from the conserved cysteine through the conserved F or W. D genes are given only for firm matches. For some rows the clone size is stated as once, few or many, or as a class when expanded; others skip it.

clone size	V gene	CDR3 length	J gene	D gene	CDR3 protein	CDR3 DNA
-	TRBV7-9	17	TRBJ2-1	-	CASSPTRAQGARNEQFF	TGTGCCAGCAGCCCTACCCGGGCCCAAGGGGCGAGGAATGAGCAGTTCTTC
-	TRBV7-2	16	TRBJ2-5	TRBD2	CASSPTSGSYQETQYF	TGTGCCAGCAGCCCTACTAGCGGGAGTTATCAAGAGACCCAGTACTTC
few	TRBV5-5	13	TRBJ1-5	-	CASSLDNSQPQHF	TGTGCCAGCAGCTTGGACAACTCTCAGCCCCAGCATTTT
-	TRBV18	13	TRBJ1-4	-	CASSGASNEKLFF	TGTGCCAGTTCAGGGGCATCTAATGAAAAACTGTTTTTT
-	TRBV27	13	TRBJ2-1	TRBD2	CASSILGGNEQFF	TGTGCCAGCAGTATTCTCGGGGGGAATGAGCAGTTCTTC
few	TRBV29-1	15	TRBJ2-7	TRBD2	CSVEVAGVHEYEQYF	TGCAGCGTTGAGGTAGCGGGAGTCCATGAGTACGAGCAGTACTTC
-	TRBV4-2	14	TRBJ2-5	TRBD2	CASSLAGVGETQYF	TGTGCCAGCAGCCTAGCGGGAGTCGGGGAGACCCAGTACTTC
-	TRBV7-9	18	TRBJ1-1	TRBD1	CASSTTTDRVGGNTEAFF	TGTGCCAGCAGCACTACTACAGACAGGGTTGGCGGGAACACTGAAGCTTTCTTT
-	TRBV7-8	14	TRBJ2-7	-	CASSLEQGYYEQYF	TGTGCCAGCAGCTTAGAACAGGGCTACTACGAGCAGTACTTC
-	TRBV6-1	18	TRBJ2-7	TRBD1	CASNFGTGGLTIVYEQYF	TGTGCCAGCAACTTCGGGACAGGGGGCTTAACAATAGTCTACGAGCAGTACTTC
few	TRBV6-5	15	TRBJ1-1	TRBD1	CASSWDRGGNTEAFF	TGTGCCAGCAGTTGGGACAGGGGGGGGAACACTGAAGCTTTCTTT
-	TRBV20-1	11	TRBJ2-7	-	CSASALYEQYF	TGCAGTGCCTCAGCACTCTACGAGCAGTACTTC
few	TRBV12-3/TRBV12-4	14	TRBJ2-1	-	CASSFASNYNEQFF	TGTGCCAGCAGTTTCGCCAGCAACTACAATGAGCAGTTCTTC
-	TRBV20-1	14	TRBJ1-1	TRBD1	CSALLTGLGPKAFF	TGCAGTGCCCTACTGACAGGGTTGGGTCCCAAAGCTTTCTTT
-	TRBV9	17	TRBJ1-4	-	CASSAEQGMATNEKLFF	TGTGCCAGCAGCGCTGAACAGGGAATGGCAACTAATGAAAAACTGTTTTTT
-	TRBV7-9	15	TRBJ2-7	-	CASSFRGGDADEQYF	TGTGCCAGCAGCTTTAGGGGCGGTGACGCGGACGAGCAGTACTTC
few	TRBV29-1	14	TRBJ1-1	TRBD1	CSVEVPDRGTEAFF	TGCAGCGTTGAAGTCCCGGACAGGGGTACTGAAGCTTTCTTT
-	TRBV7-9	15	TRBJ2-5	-	CASGELASYQETQYF	TGTGCCAGCGGAGAGCTAGCGTCGTACCAAGAGACCCAGTACTTC
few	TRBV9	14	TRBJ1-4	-	CASSVGGDVEKLFF	TGTGCCAGCAGCGTAGGAGGGGACGTTGAAAAACTGTTTTTT
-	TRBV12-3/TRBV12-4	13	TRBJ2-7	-	CASSPPPFYEQYF	TGTGCCAGCAGTCCCCCCCCATTCTACGAGCAGTACTTC
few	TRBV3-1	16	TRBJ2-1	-	CASSQPLDESYNEQFF	TGTGCCAGCAGCCAGCCTTTAGACGAATCCTACAATGAGCAGTTCTTC
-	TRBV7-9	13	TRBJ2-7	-	CASSLITSYEQYF	TGTGCCAGCAGCTTAATTACTTCCTACGAGCAGTACTTC
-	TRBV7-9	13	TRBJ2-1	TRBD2	CASRREGYNEQFF	TGTGCCAGCAGACGGGAGGGGTACAATGAGCAGTTCTTC
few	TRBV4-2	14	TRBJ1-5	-	CASSQEESNQPQHF	TGTGCCAGCAGCCAAGAGGAGAGCAATCAGCCCCAGCATTTT
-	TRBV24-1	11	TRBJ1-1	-	CATSSGPEAFF	TGTGCCACCAGTTCCGGACCAGAAGCTTTCTTT
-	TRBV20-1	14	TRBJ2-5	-	CSARDSDQQETQYF	TGCAGTGCTAGAGATAGCGATCAACAAGAGACCCAGTACTTC
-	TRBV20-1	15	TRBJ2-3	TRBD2	CSARGWLAGTDTQYF	TGCAGTGCTAGAGGGTGGCTAGCGGGTACAGATACGCAGTATTTT
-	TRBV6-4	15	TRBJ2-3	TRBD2	CASSEEAGFTDTQYF	TGTGCCAGCAGTGAAGAAGCGGGATTCACAGATACGCAGTATTTT
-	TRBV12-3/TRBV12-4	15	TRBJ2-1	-	CASSLSQGTYNEQFF	TGTGCCAGCAGTTTATCACAGGGAACTTACAATGAGCAGTTCTTC
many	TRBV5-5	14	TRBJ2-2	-	CASSLGGFTGELFF	TGTGCCAGCAGCTTGGGAGGATTCACCGGGGAGCTGTTTTTT
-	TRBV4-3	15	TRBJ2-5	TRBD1	CASSQDQGGGETQYF	TGCGCCAGCAGCCAAGATCAAGGGGGCGGCGAGACCCAGTACTTC
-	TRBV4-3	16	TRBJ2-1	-	CASSQEAQDPYNEQLF	TGCGCCAGCAGCCAAGAGGCACAGGACCCCTACAATGAGCAGTTATTC
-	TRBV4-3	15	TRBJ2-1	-	CASSQDRSANNEQFF	TGCGCCAGCAGCCAAGATAGGTCAGCCAACAATGAGCAGTTCTTC
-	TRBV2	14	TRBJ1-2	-	CASSEVGTVDGYTF	TGTGCCAGCAGTGAAGTTGGGACTGTAGATGGCTACACCTTC
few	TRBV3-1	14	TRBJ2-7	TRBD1	CASSPGKGAVEQYF	TGTGCCAGCAGCCCGGGAAAGGGGGCGGTCGAGCAGTACTTC
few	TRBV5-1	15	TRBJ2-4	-	CASAPTSALGNIQYF	TGCGCCAGCGCTCCTACGTCGGCTTTGGGGAACATTCAGTACTTC
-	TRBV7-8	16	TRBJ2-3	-	CASSLYGGVSTDTQYF	TGTGCCAGCAGCTTATATGGCGGGGTTAGCACAGATACGCAGTATTTT
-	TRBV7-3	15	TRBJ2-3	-	CASSLLQHRTDTQYF	TGTGCCAGCAGCTTGTTACAGCACCGCACAGATACGCAGTATTTT
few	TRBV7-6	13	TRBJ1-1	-	CASSLSEWSEAFF	TGTGCCAGCAGCTTATCAGAGTGGTCTGAAGCTTTCTTT
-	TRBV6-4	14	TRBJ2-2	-	CASSDMPSTGELFF	TGTGCCAGCAGTGATATGCCGAGCACCGGGGAGCTGTTTTTT
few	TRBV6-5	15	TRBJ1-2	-	CASSDSPRETDGYTF	TGTGCCAGCAGCGACTCACCCAGGGAAACGGACGGCTACACCTTC